This entry describes one T cell receptor beta chain. Its target is not known. A CD45RO/CCR7/CD25/CD127/CD95/CD27 panel sorted naive, central memory, regulatory and stem cell-like memory CD4+ cells. The study reverse transcribed the entire isolated RNA, so it sequenced expressed TCRB transcripts. Using immunoSEQ multiplex PCR, the repertoire was profiled, and TCRdb retains in-frame clones only, with some absent. The data contain 300,000 to 350,000 clones, about 20% of them singletons. This sample is drawn from a study of beta chain features in type 1 diabetes. Study-level points and caveats: TCRB rearrangement may or may not be influenced by HLA type; here this remained unresolved. TCRB repertoires of naive, central memory and Treg cells appeared more similar among patients than among healthy donors.

This sequence was found in a woman between 18 and 29 years old in good health. The sequencing input was naive CD4+ T cells from blood.

CDR3 loop: CAWSTTGGGNTIYF. The CDR3 nucleotides are TGTGCCTGGAGTACTACAGGGGGTGGAAACACCATATATTTT. The V call is TRBV30, the J call TRBJ1-3; 8 bases fit TRBD1. CDR3 length: 14 amino acids. The junction had 3 bases not matched to a gene; V was cut back by 2 bases and J by 3 bases. Germline V CDR1 and CDR2: GTSNPN, SVGIG (reference sequence).